This T cell receptor beta chain was recovered during a study of OX40 agonist ivuxolimab in advanced cancers. V lost 5 bases to trimming and J lost 7 bases; unmatched junction nucleotides: 12. CDR1 SGHRS and CDR2 YFSETQ come from the germline V gene. CDR3 length equals 16 residues. Data came from immunoSEQ multiplex PCR; TCRdb stores just in-frame clones and leaves some out. This table has some 71,000 clones, 84% appearing once. The J gene is TRBJ2-1, the V gene TRBV5-1; 10 nucleotides align to TRBD2. This sequence was found in an adult with an advanced solid tumor such as melanoma, head and neck, liver or kidney cancer. This specimen consisted of CD4+ or CD8+ T cells sorted from blood, obtained in a trial of the OX40 agonist ivuxolimab. The chain's CDR3 is CASSFPSGSVKNEQFF. DNA of the CDR3: TGCGCCAGCAGTTTCCCTAGCGGGAGTGTTAAGAATGAGCAGTTCTTC.